Here is one T cell receptor beta chain with its context. Its antigen is unknown. Looked up from germline, CDR1 is SGHAT and CDR2 is FQNNGV. V gave up 4 bases and J gave up 9 bases, with 13 bases separating them. The CDR3 extends over 13 amino acids. It was with unique molecular identifiers that the TCRbeta library was prepared. TCRdb re-called the PCR reads through MiXCR, storing one row per CDR3 protein. This table has 300,000 or so distinct CDR3 sequences, 20% to 30% appearing once. This record belongs to a study of T-cell reconstitution after alpha-beta-depleted transplantation in children. Study conclusions and caveats: Alpha-beta T cells present about two months after transplant were reported to originate from several hundred expanded graft clones. TCRbeta diversity was high at day 60 in some patients (a result of surviving recipient T cells and thymic progenitors).

The sequenced sample was PBMCs, mostly from graft donor cells, obtained 180 days after TCRalphabeta/CD19-depleted stem cell transplant. The clonotype originates from a male patient younger than 18 who had a stem cell transplant for acute lymphoblastic leukemia, so the T cells may come from the graft donor. The chain couples TRBV11-2 to TRBJ2-1, with D possibly being TRBD1 or TRBD2 (5 bases each). CDR3: CASSSGHLIEQFF. Here the CDR3 DNA reads TGTGCCAGCAGCTCGGGGCACCTCATTGAGCAGTTCTTC. The full variable domain, in which reference TRBV11-2 and TRBJ2-1 provide the parts outside the CDR3, is EAGVAQSPRYKIIEKRQSVAFWCNPISGHATLYWYQQILGQGPKLLIQFQNNGVVDDSQLPKDRFSAERLKGVDSTLKIQPAKLEDSAVYLCASSSGHLIEQFFGPGTRLTVL.